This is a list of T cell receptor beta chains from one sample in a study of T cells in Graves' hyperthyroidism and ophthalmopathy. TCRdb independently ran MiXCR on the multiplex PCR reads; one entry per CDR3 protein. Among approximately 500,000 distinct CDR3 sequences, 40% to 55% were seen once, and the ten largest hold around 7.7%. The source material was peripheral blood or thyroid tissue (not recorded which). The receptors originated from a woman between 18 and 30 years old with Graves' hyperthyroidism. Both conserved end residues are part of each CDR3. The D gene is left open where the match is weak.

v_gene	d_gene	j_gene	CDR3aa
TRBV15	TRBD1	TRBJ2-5	CATSRDPGQRQETQYF
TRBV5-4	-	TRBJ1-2	CASVGAKQGRDGYTF
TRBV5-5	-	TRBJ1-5	CASARYRNQPQHF
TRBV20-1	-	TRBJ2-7	CSASGDVSEQYF
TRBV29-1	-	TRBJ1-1	CSYSNRVGNTEAFF
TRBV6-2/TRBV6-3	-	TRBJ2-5	CASSLTRVETQYF
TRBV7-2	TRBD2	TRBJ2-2	CASSHSGRSGGELFF
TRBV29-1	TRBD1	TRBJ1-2	CSGTGHGYTF
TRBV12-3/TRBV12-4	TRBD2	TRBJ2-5	CASSSGTSGIGETQYF
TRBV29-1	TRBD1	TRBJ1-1	CSVRQGGAFF
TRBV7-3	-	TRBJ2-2	CASSSRGGKTGELFF
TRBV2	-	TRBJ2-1	CASSARDPSYNEQFF
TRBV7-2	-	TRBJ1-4	CASSLVVQGTEKLFF
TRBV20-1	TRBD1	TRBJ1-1	CSAIQGVNTEAFF
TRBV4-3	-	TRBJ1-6	CASSQGTFNSPLHF
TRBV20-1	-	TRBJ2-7	CSARDHWGSSYEQYF
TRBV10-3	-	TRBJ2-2	CAITRAEGTGELFF
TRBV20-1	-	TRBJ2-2	CSASRNTGELFF
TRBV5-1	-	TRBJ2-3	CASSPETDTQYF
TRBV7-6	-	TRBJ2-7	CASSVGGHPYEQYF